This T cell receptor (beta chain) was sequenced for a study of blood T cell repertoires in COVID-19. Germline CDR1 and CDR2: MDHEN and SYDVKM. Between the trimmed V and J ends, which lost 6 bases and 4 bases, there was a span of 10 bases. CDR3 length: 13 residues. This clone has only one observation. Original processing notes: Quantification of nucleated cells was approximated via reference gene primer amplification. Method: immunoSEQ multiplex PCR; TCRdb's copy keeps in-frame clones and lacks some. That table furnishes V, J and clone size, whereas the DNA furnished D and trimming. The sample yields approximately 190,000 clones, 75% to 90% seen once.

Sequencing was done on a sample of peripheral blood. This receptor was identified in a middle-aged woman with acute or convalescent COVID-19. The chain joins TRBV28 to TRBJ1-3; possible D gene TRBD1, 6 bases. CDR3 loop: CASRSGQGNTIYF. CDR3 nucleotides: TGTGCCAGCAGATCTGGACAGGGAAACACCATATATTTT. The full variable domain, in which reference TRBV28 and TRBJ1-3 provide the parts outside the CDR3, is DVKVTQSSRYLVKRTGEKVFLECVQDMDHENMFWYRQDPGLGLRLIYFSYDVKMKEKGDIPEGYSVSREKKERFSLILESASTNQTSMYLCASRSGQGNTIYFGEGSWLTVV.